This T cell receptor (beta chain) comes out of a study of CD8 T cells in ankylosing spondylitis. General study results and limits: A motif in TCR beta, a set of eight or nine highly homologous variants, appeared characteristic of ankylosing spondylitis blood. Significantly higher representation of disease-linked clones was reported for matched ankylosing spondylitis synovial fluid.

TCRdb itself ran the 5' RACE reads through MiXCR, one entry per CDR3 protein. The sample carries fewer than 400,000 distinct CDR3 sequences, less than 10% recorded once. This clonotype was counted at least ten times. Its antigen is unidentified. Looked up from germline, CDR1 is SEHNR and CDR2 is FQNEAQ (reference sequence). Trimming took 5 bases from V and 2 from J, leaving 12 bases between them. The CDR3 extends over 14 amino acids. V is TRBV7-9 and J is TRBJ1-2, with D tentatively TRBD1 (5 bases). The source material was blood, either unsorted or a sorted T cell fraction (not recorded which). The clonotype originates from a male donor with ankylosing spondylitis. The CDR3 bases are TGTGCCAGCAGCCGAGGCGAGGGGAACTATGGCTACACCTTC. Its protein is CASSRGEGNYGYTF.